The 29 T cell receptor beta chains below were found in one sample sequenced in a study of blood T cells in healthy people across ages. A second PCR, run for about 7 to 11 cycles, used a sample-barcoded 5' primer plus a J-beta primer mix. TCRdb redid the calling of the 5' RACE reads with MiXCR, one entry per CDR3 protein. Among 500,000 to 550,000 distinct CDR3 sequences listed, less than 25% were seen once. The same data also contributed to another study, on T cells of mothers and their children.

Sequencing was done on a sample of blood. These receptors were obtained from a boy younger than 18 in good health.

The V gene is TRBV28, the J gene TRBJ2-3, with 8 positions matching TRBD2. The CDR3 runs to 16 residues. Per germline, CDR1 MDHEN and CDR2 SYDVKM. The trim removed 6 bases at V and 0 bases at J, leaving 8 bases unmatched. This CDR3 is CASSLLRGGSTDTQYF. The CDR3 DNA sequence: TGTGCCAGCAGCCTCCTTCGGGGGGGAAGCACAGATACGCAGTATTTT.

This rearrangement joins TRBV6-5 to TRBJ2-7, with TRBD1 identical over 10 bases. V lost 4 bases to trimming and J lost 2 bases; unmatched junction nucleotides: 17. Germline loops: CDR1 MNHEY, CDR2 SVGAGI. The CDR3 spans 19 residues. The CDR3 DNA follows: TGTGCCAGCAGTTCGATCGGGACAGGGGAATGGTCGCGGCCCTACGAGCAGTACTTC. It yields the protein CASSSIGTGEWSRPYEQYF.

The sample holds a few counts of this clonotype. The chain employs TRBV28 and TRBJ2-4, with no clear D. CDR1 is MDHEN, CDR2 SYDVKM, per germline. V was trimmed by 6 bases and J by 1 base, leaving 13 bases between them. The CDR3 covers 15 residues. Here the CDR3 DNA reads TGTGCCAGCAGGGCAGTTTCAAGTGCCAAAAACATTCAGTACTTC. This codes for CASRAVSSAKNIQYF.

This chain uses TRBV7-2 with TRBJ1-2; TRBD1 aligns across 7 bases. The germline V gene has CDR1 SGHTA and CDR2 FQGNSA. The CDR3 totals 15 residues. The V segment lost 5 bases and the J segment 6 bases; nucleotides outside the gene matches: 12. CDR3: CASSTRTGSGDGYTF. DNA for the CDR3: TGTGCCAGCAGCACCCGGACAGGCTCGGGGGATGGCTACACCTTC.

CDR3 DNA sequence: TGTGCCAGCAGTTTAGGTGGGACTGTGGGTTCACCCCTCCACTTT. This sequence encodes CASSLGGTVGSPLHF. This sequence joins TRBV28 and TRBJ1-6, with D possibly TRBD1 on 5 matching bases. CDR1 and CDR2 from the germline V gene are MDHEN and SYDVKM. The V gene lost 2 bases and the J gene lost 9 bases, with 14 bases spanning the gap. This CDR3 is 15 amino acids long. Looking up the rest from reference TRBV28 and TRBJ1-6 gives the full variable domain: DVKVTQSSRYLVKRTGEKVFLECVQDMDHENMFWYRQDPGLGLRLIYFSYDVKMKEKGDIPEGYSVSREKKERFSLILESASTNQTSMYLCASSLGGTVGSPLHFGNGTRLTVT.

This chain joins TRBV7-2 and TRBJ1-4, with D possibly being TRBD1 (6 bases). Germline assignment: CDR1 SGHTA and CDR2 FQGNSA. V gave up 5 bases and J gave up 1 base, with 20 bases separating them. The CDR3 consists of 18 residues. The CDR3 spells CASSMGQFRLLTNEKLFF. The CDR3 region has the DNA TGTGCCAGCAGCATGGGACAATTTAGGCTTTTAACTAATGAAAAACTGTTTTTT.

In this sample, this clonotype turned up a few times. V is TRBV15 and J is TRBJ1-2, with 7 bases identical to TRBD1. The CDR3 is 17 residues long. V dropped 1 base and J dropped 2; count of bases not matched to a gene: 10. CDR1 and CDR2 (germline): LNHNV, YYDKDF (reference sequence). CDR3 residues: CATSRGVVPGGNYGYTF. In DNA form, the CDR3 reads TGTGCCACCAGCAGAGGGGTTGTGCCAGGGGGAAACTATGGCTACACCTTC. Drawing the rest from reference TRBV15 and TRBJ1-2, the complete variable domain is DAMVIQNPRYQVTQFGKPVTLSCSQTLNHNVMYWYQQKSSQAPKLLFHYYDKDFNNEADTPDNFQSRRPNTSFCFLDIRSPGLGDTAMYLCATSRGVVPGGNYGYTFGSGTRLTVV.

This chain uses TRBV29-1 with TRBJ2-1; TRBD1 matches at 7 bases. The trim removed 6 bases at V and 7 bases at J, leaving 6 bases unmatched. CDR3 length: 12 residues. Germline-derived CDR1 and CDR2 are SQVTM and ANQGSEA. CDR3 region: CSVRDRVNEQFF. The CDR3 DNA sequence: TGCAGCGTACGGGACAGAGTAAATGAGCAGTTCTTC.

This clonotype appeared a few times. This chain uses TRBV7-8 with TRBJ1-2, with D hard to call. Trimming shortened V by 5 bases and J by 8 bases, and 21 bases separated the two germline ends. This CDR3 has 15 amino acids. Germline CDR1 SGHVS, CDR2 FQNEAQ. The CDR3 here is CASSKIDREEEGYTF. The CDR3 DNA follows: TGTGCCAGCAGCAAAATCGACCGGGAGGAAGAAGGCTACACCTTC.

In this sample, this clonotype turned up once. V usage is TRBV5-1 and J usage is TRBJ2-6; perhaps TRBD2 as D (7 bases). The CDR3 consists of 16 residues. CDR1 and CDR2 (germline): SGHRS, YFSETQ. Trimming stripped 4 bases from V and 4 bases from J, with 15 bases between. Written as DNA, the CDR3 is TGCGCCAGCAGCCCCAAGGGGGGGACAGGGGCCAACGTCCTGACTTTC. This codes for CASSPKGGTGANVLTF.

In nucleotides, the CDR3 is TGTGCCACCAGCAGAGATGATGTGGGGGATGAAGCTTTCTTT. It yields the protein CATSRDDVGDEAFF. The chain links TRBV15 to TRBJ1-1; TRBD1 is a possible D gene (5 bases). The length of the CDR3 is 14 residues. The V gene's germline CDR1 is LNHNV and CDR2 YYDKDF (reference sequence). Trimming stripped 0 bases from V and 7 bases from J, with 12 bases between.

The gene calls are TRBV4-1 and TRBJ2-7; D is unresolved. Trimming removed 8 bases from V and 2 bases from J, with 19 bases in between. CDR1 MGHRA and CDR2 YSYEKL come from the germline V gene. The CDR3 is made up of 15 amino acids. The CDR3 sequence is CASSTAQAPAYEQYF. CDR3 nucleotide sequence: TGCGCCAGCTCGACCGCCCAGGCGCCGGCCTACGAGCAGTACTTC.

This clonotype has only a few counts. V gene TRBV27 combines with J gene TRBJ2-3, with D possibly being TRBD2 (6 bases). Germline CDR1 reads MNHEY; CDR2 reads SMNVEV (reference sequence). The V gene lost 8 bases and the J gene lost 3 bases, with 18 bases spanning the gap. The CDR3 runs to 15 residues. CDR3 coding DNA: TGTGCCAGCGTTCCGGGACTTGGGTTGACAGATACGCAGTATTTT. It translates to CASVPGLGLTDTQYF.

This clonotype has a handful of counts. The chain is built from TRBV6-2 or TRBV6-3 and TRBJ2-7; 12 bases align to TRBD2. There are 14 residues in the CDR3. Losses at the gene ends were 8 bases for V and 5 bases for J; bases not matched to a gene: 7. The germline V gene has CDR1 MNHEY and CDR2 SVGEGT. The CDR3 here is CASHGLAGFNEQYF. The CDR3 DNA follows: TGTGCCAGCCACGGACTAGCGGGATTCAACGAGCAGTACTTC.

The CDR3 DNA follows: TGTGCCAGCAGCCAACTCATTGGGGACAGGGGTAGCTGGGAGCTGTTTTTT. This codes for CASSQLIGDRGSWELFF. This chain uses TRBV4-2 with TRBJ2-2; 10 bases align to TRBD1. V gave up 2 bases and J gave up 9 bases; unmatched junction bases: 12. CDR1 and CDR2 (germline): LGHNA, YNFKEQ. The CDR3 is 17 amino acids.

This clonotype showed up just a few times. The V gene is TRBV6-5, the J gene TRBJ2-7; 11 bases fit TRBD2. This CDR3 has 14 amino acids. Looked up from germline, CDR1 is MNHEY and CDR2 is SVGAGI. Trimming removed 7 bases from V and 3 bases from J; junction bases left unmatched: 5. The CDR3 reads CASKLTSGVYEQYF. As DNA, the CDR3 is TGTGCCAGCAAACTGACTAGCGGGGTCTACGAGCAGTACTTC.

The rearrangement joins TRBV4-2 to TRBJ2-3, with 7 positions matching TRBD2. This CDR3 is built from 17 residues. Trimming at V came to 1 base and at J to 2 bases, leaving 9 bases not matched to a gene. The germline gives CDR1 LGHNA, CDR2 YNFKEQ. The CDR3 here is CASSQARSSGYTDTQYF. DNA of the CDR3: TGTGCCAGCAGCCAAGCCCGATCTAGCGGATACACAGATACGCAGTATTTT.

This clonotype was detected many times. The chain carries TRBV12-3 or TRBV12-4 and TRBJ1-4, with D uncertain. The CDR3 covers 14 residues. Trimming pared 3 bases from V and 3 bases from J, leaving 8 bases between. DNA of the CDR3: TGTGCCAGCAGTTTGAGGAACCCTAATGAAAAACTGTTTTTT. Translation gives CASSLRNPNEKLFF.

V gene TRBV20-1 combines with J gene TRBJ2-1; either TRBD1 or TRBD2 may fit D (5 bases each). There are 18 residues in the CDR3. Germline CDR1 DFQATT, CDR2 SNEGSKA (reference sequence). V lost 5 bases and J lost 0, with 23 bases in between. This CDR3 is CSASGTAGPLSSYNEQFF. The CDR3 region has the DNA TGCAGTGCTTCCGGGACGGCGGGTCCCCTGAGCTCCTACAATGAGCAGTTCTTC.

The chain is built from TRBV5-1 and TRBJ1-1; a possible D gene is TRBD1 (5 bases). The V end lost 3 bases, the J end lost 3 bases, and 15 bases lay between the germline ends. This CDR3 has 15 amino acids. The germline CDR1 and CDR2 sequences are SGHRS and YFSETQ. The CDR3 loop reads CASSSPGGMDTEAFF. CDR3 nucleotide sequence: TGCGCCAGCAGCTCCCCGGGGGGTATGGACACTGAAGCTTTCTTT.

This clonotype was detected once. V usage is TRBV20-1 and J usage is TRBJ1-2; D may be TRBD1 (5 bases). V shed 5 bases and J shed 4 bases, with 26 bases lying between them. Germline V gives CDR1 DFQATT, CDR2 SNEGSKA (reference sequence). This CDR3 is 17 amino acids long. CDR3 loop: CSAQVEGRILSSYGYTF. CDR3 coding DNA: TGCAGTGCTCAGGTCGAGGGACGGATTCTTAGTAGCTATGGCTACACCTTC.

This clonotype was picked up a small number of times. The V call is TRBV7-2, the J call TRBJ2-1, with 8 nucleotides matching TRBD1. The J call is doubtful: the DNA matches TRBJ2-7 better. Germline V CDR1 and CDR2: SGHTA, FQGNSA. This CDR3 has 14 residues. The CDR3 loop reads CASSSGQGPREQYF. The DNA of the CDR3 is TGTGCCAGCAGCTCCGGACAGGGACCTCGGGAGCAGTACTTC.

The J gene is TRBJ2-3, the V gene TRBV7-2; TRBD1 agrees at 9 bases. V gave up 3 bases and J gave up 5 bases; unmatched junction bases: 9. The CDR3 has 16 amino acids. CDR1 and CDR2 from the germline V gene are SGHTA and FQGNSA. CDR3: CASSFVGTGRQDTQYF. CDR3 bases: TGTGCCAGCAGCTTCGTTGGGACAGGGCGTCAAGATACGCAGTATTTT.

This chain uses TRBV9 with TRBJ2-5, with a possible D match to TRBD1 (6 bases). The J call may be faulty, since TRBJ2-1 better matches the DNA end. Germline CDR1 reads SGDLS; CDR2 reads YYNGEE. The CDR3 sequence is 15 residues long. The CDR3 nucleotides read TGTGCCAGCAGCGTAGTCGCTCAGGGGTACAATGAGCAGTTCTTC. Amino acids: CASSVVAQGYNEQFF.

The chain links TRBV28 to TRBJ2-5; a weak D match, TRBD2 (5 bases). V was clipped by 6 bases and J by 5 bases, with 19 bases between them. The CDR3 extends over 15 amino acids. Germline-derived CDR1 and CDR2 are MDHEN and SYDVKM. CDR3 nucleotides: TGTGCCAGCAGCTTCTTGGGAGTCCGCGGGGAGACCCAGTACTTC. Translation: CASSFLGVRGETQYF.

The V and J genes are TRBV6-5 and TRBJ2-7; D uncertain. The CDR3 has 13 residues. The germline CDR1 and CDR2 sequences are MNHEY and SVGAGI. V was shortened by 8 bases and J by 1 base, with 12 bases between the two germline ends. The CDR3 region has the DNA TGTGCCAGCTCTGAGACTGCATCCTACGAGCAGTACTTC. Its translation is CASSETASYEQYF.

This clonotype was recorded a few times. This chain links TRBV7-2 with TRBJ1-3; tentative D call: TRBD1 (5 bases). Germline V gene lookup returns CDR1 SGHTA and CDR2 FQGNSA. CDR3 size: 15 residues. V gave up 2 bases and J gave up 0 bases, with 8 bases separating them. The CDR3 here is CASSLMGVSGNTIYF. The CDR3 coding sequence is TGTGCCAGCAGCTTAATGGGGGTCTCTGGAAACACCATATATTTT.

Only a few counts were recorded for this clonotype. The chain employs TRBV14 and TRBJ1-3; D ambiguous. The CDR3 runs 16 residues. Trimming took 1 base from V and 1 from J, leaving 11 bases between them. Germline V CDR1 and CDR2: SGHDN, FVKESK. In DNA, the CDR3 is TGTGCCAGCAGCCAAGGCGGTCGGTTTTCTGGAAACACCATATATTTT. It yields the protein CASSQGGRFSGNTIYF.

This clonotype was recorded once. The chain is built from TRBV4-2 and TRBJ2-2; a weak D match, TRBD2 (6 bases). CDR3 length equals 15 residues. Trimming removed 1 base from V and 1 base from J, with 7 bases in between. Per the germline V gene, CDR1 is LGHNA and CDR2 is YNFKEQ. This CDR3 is CASSQVAVNTGELFF. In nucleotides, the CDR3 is TGTGCCAGCAGCCAAGTAGCGGTGAACACCGGGGAGCTGTTTTTT.